This T cell receptor beta chain stems from a study of blood T cell repertoires in COVID-19. Germline assignment: CDR1 LGHDT and CDR2 YNNKEL (reference sequence). Trimming removed 2 bases at V and 3 bases at J, with 10 bases between. This CDR3 is built from 14 residues. Profiling relied on immunoSEQ multiplex PCR, and the TCRdb table lists in-frame clones only, not all of them. The sample yields over 100,000 clones, about 88% seen once. Sequenced material: peripheral blood. The TCR was taken from a man aged 50-59 years with active or convalescent COVID-19. The chain has TRBV3-1 (or the pseudogene TRBV3-2) and TRBJ2-5, with D maybe TRBD2 (5 bases). The CDR3, as DNA: TGTGCCAGCAGCCAAAATCGGGGAAAAGAGACCCAGTACTTC. The encoded protein is CASSQNRGKETQYF.